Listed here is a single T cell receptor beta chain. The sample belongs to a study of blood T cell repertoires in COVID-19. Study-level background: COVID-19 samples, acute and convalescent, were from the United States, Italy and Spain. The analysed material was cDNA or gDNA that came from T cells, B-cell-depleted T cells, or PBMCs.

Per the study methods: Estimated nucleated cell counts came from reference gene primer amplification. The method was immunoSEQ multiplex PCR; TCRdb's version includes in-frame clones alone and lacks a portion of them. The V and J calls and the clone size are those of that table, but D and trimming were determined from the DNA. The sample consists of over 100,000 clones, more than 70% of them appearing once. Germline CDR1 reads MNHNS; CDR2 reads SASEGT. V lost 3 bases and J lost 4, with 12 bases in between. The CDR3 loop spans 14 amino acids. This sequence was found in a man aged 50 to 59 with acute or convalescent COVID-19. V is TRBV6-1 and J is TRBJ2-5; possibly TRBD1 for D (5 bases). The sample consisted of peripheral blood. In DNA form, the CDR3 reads TGTGCCAGCAGTGATTCCAGGGTTGCAGAGACCCAGTACTTC. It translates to CASSDSRVAETQYF.